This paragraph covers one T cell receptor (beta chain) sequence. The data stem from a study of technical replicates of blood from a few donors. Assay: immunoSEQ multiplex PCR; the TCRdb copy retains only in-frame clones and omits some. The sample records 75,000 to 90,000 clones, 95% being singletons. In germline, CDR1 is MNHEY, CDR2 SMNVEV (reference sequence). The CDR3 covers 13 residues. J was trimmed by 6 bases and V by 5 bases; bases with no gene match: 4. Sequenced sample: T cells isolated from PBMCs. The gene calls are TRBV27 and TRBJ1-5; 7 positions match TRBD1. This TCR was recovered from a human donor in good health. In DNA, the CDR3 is TGTGCCAGCAGTCTGACAGGGATTCAGCCCCAGCATTTT. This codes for CASSLTGIQPQHF.